This TCR beta chain emerged from a study of T-cell memory formation after mild COVID-19. For the study at large: TCR clustering was largely donor specific.

TCRdb ran MiXCR on the 5' RACE reads and lists one entry per CDR3 protein. The sample yields 400,000 to 500,000 distinct CDR3 sequences, over 15% seen once. The length of the CDR3 is 16 residues. Trimming stripped 4 bases from V and 2 bases from J, with 15 bases between. Germline-derived CDR1 and CDR2 are LGHNA and YSLEER. Concerning this clonotype itself: Its antigen is as yet unknown.

Study-wide results and limits: The study found contracting CD4+ clones mainly in CM and EM and contracting CD8+ clones in EMRA.

The J gene is TRBJ2-1, the V gene TRBV4-3, with a possible D match to TRBD2 (6 bases). Sequencing input: PBMCs or a T cell subset sorted from them (not recorded which). The TCR comes from an adult woman who had mild COVID-19 (a few samples of this study predate the infection). Cell type and time point are not known. The CDR3 region has the DNA TGCGCCAGCAGCCGACGCGGCGGAGGGACCTACAATGAGCAGTTCTTC. Translation gives CASSRRGGGTYNEQFF.